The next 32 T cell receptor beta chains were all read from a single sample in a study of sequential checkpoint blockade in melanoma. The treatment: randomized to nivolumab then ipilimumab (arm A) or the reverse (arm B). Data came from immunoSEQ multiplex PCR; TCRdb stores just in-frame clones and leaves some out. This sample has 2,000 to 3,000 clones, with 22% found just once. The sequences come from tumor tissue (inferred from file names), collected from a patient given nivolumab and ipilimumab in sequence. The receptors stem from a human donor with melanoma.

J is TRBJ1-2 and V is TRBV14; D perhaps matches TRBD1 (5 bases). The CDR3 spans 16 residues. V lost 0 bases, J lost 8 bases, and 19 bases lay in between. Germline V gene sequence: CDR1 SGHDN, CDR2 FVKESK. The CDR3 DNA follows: TGTGCCAGCAGCCAAGATCTTGGGGGAACGTACGGAGGCTACACCTTC. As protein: CASSQDLGGTYGGYTF.

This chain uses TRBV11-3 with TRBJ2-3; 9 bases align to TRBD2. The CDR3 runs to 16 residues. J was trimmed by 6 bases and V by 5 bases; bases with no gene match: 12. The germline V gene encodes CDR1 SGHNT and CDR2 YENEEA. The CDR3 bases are TGTGCCAGCAGCGCCTGGCTAGCGGGGCCCGGGGATACGCAGTATTTT. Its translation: CASSAWLAGPGDTQYF.

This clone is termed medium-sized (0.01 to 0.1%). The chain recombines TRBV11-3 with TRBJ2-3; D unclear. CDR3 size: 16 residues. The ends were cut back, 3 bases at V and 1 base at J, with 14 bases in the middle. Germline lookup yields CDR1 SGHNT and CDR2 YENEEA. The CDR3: CASSLELSLGTDTQYF. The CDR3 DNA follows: TGTGCCAGCAGCTTGGAACTATCCCTTGGCACAGATACGCAGTATTTT.

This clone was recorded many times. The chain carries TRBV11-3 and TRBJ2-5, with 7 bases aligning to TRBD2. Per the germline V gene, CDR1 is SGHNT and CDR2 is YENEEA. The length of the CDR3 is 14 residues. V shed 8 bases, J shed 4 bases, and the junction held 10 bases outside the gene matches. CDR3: CASEEGIAGETQYF. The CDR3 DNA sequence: TGTGCCAGCGAGGAGGGAATAGCGGGAGAGACCCAGTACTTC. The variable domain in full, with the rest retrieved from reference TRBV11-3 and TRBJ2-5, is EAGVVQSPRYKIIEKKQPVAFWCNPISGHNTLYWYLQNLGQGPELLIRYENEEAVDDSQLPKDRFSAERLKGVDSTLKIQPAELGDSAVYLCASEEGIAGETQYFGPGTRLLVL.

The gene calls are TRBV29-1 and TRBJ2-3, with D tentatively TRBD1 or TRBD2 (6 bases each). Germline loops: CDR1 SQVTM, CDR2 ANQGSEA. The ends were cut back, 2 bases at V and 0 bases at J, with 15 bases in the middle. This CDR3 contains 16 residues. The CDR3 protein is CSVESWGATSTDTQYF. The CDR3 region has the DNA TGCAGCGTTGAATCGTGGGGGGCTACTAGCACAGATACGCAGTATTTT.

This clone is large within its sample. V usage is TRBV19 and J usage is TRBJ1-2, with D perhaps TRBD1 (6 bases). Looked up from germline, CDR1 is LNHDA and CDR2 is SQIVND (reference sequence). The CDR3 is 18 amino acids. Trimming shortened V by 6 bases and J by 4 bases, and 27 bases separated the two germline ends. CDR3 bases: TGTGCCAGTAGCGGCATACTTCTGGGGGCCCTTTCCGGCTATGGCTACACCTTC. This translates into CASSGILLGALSGYGYTF.

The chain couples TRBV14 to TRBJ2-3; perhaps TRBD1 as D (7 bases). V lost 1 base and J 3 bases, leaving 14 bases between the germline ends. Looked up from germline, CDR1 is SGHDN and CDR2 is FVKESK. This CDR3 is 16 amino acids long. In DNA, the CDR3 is TGTGCCAGCAGCCAAGTAGGAGGGGGCATAACAGATACGCAGTATTTT. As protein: CASSQVGGGITDTQYF.

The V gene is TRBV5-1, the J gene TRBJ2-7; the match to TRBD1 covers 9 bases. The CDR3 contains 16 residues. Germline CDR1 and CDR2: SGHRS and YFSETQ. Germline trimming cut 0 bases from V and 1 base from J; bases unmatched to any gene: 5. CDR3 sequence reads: CASSLARDRGSYEQYF. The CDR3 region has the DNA TGCGCCAGCAGCTTGGCCCGTGACAGGGGGTCCTACGAGCAGTACTTC.

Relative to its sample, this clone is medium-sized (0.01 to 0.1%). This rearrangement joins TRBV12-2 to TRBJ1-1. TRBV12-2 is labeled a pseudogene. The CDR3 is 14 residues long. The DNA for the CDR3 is TGTGCCGTAGTGTTGCGGGGGGCAGGATCTGAAGCTTTCTTT. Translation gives CAVVLRGAGSEAFF.

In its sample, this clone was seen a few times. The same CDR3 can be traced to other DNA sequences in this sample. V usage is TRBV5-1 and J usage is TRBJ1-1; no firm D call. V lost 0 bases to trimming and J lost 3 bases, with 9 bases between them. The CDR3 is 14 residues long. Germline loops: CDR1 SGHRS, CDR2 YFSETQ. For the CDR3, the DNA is TGCGCCAGCAGCTTGGCCGGTGGGTACACTGAAGCTTTCTTT. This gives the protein CASSLAGGYTEAFF.

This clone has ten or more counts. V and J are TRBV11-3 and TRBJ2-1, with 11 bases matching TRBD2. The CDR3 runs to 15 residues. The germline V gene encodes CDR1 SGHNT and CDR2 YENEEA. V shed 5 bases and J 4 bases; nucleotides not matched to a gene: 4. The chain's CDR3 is CASSPGLAAYNEQFF. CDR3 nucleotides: TGTGCCAGCAGCCCGGGACTAGCGGCTTACAATGAGCAGTTCTTC. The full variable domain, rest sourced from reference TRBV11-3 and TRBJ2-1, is EAGVVQSPRYKIIEKKQPVAFWCNPISGHNTLYWYLQNLGQGPELLIRYENEEAVDDSQLPKDRFSAERLKGVDSTLKIQPAELGDSAVYLCASSPGLAAYNEQFFGPGTRLTVL.

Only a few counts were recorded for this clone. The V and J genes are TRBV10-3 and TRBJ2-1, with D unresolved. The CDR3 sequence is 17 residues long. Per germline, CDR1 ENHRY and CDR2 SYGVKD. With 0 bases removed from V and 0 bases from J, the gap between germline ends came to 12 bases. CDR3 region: CAISESMAASSYNEQFF. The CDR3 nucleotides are TGTGCCATCAGTGAGTCGATGGCAGCCTCCTCCTACAATGAGCAGTTCTTC.

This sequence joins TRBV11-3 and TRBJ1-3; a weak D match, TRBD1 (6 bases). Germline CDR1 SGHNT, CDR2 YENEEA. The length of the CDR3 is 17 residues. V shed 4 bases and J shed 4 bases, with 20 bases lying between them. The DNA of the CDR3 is TGTGCCAGCAGCTCCCACTTCGGGGGCGCGGGGGGAAACACCATATATTTT. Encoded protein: CASSSHFGGAGGNTIYF.

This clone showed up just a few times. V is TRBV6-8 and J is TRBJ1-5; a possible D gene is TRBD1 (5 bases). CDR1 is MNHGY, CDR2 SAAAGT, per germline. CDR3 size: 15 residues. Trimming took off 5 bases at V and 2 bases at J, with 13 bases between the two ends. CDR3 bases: TGTGCCAGCAGTGATGGACGGGGGGGCAATCAGCCCCAGCATTTT. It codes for CASSDGRGGNQPQHF.

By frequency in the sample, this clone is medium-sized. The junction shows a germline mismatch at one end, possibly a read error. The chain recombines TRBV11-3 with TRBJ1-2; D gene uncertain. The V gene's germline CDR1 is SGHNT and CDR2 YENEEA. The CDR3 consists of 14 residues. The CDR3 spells CASSPPWGDYGYTF. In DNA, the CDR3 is TGTGCCAGCAGCCCCCCGTGGGGTGACTACGGCTACACCTTC.

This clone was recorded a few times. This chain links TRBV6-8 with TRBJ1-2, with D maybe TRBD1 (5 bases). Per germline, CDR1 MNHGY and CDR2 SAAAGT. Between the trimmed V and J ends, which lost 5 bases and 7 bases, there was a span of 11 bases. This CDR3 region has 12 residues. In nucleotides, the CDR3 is TGTGCCAGCAGTCTAGACAGAACTGGCTACACCTTC. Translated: CASSLDRTGYTF.

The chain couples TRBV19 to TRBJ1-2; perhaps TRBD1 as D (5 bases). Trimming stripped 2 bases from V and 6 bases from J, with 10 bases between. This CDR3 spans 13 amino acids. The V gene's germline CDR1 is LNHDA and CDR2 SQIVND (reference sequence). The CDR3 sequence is CASSITGDNGYTF. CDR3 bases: TGTGCCAGTAGTATAACGGGGGATAATGGCTACACCTTC.

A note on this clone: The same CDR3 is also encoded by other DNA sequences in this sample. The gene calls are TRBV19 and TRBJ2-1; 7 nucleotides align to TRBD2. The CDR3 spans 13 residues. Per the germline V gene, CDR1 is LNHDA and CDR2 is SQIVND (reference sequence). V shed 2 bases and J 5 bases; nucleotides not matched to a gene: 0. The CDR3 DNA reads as TGTGCCAGTAGTATACTAGCGGACAATGAGCAGTTCTTC. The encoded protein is CASSILADNEQFF. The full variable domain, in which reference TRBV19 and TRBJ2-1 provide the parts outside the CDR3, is DGGITQSPKYLFRKEGQNVTLSCEQNLNHDAMYWYRQDPGQGLRLIYYSQIVNDFQKGDIAEGYSVSREKKESFPLTVTSAQKNPTAFYLCASSILADNEQFFGPGTRLTVL.

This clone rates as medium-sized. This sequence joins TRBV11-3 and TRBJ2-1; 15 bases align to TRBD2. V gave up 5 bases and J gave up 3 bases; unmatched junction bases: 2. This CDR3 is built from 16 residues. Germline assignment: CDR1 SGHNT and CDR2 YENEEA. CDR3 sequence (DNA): TGTGCCAGCAGCCTGGGACTAGCGGGAGGCTACAATGAGCAGTTCTTC. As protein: CASSLGLAGGYNEQFF.

CDR3 in DNA: TGTGCCACCTCTCCGACAGGGAAAGGGAACACTGAAGCTTTCTTT. Its protein is CATSPTGKGNTEAFF. This chain joins TRBV25-1 and TRBJ1-1; TRBD1 aligns across 7 bases. Trimming cost V 10 bases and J 1 base; bases outside gene matches: 12. CDR3 length equals 15 residues. Germline lookup yields CDR1 MGHDK and CDR2 SYGVNS.

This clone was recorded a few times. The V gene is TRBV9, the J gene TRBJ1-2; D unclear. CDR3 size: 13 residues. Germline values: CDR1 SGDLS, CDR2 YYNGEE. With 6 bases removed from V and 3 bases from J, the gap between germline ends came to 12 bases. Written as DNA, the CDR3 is TGTGCCAGCACCCTGACATCTTACTATGGCTACACCTTC. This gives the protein CASTLTSYYGYTF.

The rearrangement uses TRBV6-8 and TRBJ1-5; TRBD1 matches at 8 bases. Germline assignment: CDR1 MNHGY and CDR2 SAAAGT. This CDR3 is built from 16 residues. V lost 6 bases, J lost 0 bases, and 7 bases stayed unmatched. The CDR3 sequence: CASRATGGDSNQPQHF. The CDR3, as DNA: TGTGCCAGCAGGGCAACAGGGGGGGATAGCAATCAGCCCCAGCATTTT.

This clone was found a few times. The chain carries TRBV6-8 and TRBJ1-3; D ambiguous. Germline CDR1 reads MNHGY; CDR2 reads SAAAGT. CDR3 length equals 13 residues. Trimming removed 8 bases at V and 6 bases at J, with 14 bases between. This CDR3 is CASPRAKENTIYF. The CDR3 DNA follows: TGTGCCAGCCCGAGGGCTAAGGAAAACACCATATATTTT.

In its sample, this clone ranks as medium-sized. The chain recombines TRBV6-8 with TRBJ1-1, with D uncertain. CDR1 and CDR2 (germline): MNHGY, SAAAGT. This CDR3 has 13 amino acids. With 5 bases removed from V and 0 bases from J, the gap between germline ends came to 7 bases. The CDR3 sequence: CASSRHLNTEAFF. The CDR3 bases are TGTGCCAGCAGTCGACATCTGAACACTGAAGCTTTCTTT.

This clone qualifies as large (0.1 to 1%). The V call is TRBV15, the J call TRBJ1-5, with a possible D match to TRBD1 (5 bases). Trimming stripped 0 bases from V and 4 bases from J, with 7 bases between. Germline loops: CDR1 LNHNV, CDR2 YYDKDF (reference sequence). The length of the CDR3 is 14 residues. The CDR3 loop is CATSRDRGNQPQHF. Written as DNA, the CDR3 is TGTGCCACCAGCAGAGATCGGGGGAATCAGCCCCAGCATTTT.

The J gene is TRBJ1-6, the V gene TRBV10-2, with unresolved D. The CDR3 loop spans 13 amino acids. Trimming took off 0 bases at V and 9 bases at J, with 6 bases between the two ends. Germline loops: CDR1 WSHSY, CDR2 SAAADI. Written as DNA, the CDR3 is TGCGCCAGCAGTGAGTCTGAGGCTTCACCCCTCCACTTT. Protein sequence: CASSESEASPLHF.

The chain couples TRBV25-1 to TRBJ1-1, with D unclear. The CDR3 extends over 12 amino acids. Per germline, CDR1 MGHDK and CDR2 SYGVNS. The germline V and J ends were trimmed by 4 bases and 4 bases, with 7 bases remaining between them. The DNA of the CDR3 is TGTGCCAGCAGTGGGCGATCCACTGAAGCTTTCTTT. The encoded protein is CASSGRSTEAFF.

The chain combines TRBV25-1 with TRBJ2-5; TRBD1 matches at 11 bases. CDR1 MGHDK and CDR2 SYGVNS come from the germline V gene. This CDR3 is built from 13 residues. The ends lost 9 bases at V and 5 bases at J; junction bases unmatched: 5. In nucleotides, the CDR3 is TGTGCCAGTGGACAGGGGGCTTTCGAGACCCAGTACTTC. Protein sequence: CASGQGAFETQYF. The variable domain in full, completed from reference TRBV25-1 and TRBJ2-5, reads EADIYQTPRYLVIGTGKKITLECSQTMGHDKMYWYQQDPGMELHLIHYSYGVNSTEKGDLSSESTVSRIRTEHFPLTLESARPSHTSQYLCASGQGAFETQYFGPGTRLLVL.

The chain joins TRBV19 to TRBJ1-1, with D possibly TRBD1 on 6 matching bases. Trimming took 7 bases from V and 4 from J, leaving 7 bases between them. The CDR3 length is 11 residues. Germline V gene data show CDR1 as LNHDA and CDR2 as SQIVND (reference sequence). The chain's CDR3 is CASKGVTEAFF. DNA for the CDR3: TGTGCCAGTAAGGGGGTCACTGAAGCTTTCTTT.

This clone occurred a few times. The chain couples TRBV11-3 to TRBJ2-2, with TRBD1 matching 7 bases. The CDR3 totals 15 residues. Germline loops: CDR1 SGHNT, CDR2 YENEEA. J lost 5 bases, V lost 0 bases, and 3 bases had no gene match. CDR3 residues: CASSLDPGGTGELFF. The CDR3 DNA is TGTGCCAGCAGCTTAGATCCAGGGGGAACCGGGGAGCTGTTTTTT. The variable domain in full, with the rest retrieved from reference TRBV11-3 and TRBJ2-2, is EAGVVQSPRYKIIEKKQPVAFWCNPISGHNTLYWYLQNLGQGPELLIRYENEEAVDDSQLPKDRFSAERLKGVDSTLKIQPAELGDSAVYLCASSLDPGGTGELFFGEGSRLTVL.

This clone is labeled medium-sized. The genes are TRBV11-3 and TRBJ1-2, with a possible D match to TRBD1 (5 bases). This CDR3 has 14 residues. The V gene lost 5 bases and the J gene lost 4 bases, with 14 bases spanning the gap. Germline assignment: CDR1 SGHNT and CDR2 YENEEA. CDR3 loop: CASSTSGASYGYTF. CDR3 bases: TGTGCCAGCAGCACTAGTGGGGCCAGCTATGGCTACACCTTC.

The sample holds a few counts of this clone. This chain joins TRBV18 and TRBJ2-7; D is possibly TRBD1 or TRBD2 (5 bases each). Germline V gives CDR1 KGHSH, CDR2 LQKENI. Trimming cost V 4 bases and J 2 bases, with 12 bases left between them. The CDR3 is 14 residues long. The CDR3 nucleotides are TGTGCCAGCTCACTAGGGACCCTTGCCTACGAGCAGTACGTC. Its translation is CASSLGTLAYEQYV.